The T cell receptor (beta chain) described here comes from a study of beta chain features in type 1 diabetes. Notes on the study in general: People with Type 1 diabetes carried modestly yet significantly shorter TCRB CDR3s in all four CD4+ subsets.

The entirety of the isolated RNA underwent reverse transcription, so expressed TCRB transcripts were sequenced. Sequencing was performed with immunoSEQ multiplex PCR; in TCRdb, only in-frame clones are kept and a portion is missing. The sample holds roughly 180,000 clones, approximately 7.9% seen once. The CDR3 is 16 residues long. Germline V gene data show CDR1 as LGHNA and CDR2 as YSLEER. With 0 bases removed from V and 10 bases from J, the gap between germline ends came to 22 bases. In its sample, this clone was seen many times. Antigen unknown. One heparinised draw, averaging around 120 mL, was taken per donor.

The origin of this receptor is a man aged 18 to 30 with type 1 diabetes. The chain uses TRBV4-3 and TRBJ2-7, with D possibly being TRBD2 (5 bases). Sequencing was carried out using central memory CD4+ T cells from blood. CDR3 sequence reads: CASSQDRNRPGGRQYF. CDR3 sequence (DNA): TGCGCCAGCAGCCAAGATCGTAATAGGCCCGGAGGTCGACAGTACTTC.